The 23 T cell receptor beta chains presented below share a single source sample, sequenced in a study of blood T cells in healthy people across ages. Primed by a sample-barcoded 5' primer and a J-beta primer mix, a second PCR proceeded for roughly 6 to 12 cycles. TCRdb recomputed calls from the 5' RACE reads with MiXCR, one row per CDR3 protein. In the table there are about 930,000 distinct CDR3 sequences, 25% to 30% of which are singletons. These data are also associated with another study on T cells of mothers and their children.

The sample comprised blood. The source of these receptors is a woman in her forties in good health.

This clonotype was found many times. The V and J genes are TRBV28 and TRBJ2-4, with 12 positions matching TRBD2. The CDR3 consists of 17 residues. Germline V CDR1 and CDR2: MDHEN, SYDVKM. The trim removed 4 bases at V and 8 bases at J, leaving 12 bases unmatched. CDR3 DNA: TGTGCCAGCAGTTCCCTGAGTTCTAGCGGGGGGGCGGACATTCAGTACTTC. Translated: CASSSLSSSGGADIQYF.

The rearrangement joins TRBV7-2 to TRBJ2-1; D might be TRBD1 (5 bases). CDR3 length: 15 amino acids. Germline V lookup: CDR1 SGHTA, CDR2 FQGNSA. V was shortened by 8 bases and J by 6 bases, with 20 bases between the two germline ends. CDR3 in DNA: TGTGCCAGCGGCCCCCGTATAGCAAGGGGCAATGAGCAGTTCTTC. This gives the protein CASGPRIARGNEQFF.

This chain joins TRBV5-1 and TRBJ1-1, with 8 bases aligning to TRBD1. Losses at the gene ends were 4 bases for V and 0 bases for J; bases not matched to a gene: 5. CDR3 length equals 15 residues. CDR1 and CDR2 from the germline V gene are SGHRS and YFSETQ. DNA of the CDR3: TGCGCCAGCAGCGCACGGGACAGGATGAACACTGAAGCTTTCTTT. Amino acid sequence: CASSARDRMNTEAFF.

The sample holds a few counts of this clonotype. The chain links TRBV27 to TRBJ2-1, with D possibly being TRBD2 (6 bases). Germline-derived CDR1 and CDR2 are MNHEY and SMNVEV (reference sequence). The CDR3 sequence is 14 residues long. Trimming took 7 bases from V and 6 from J, leaving 16 bases between them. CDR3 amino acids: CASTSPGRRNEQFF. The CDR3 DNA reads TGTGCCAGCACTTCGCCCGGGAGACGCAATGAGCAGTTCTTC.

This clonotype has only a few counts. This rearrangement joins TRBV4-3 to TRBJ2-5, with 7 bases that match TRBD1. TRBJ2-7 explains the end of the DNA better; the J call may be wrong. CDR3 length: 13 residues. Germline V gene lookup returns CDR1 LGHNA and CDR2 YSLEER. CDR3: CASSQGTGDEQYF. The DNA for the CDR3 is TGCGCCAGCAGCCAAGGGACAGGCGACGAGCAGTACTTC.

This clonotype was seen many times. The rearrangement uses TRBV29-1 and TRBJ2-5; 10 bases fit TRBD1. Germline CDR1 and CDR2: SQVTM and ANQGSEA. The trim removed 6 bases at V and 4 bases at J, leaving 5 bases unmatched. This CDR3 contains 13 residues. CDR3 region: CSVRTGGGETQYF. Written as DNA, the CDR3 is TGCAGCGTGCGGACAGGGGGAGGAGAGACCCAGTACTTC.

This rearrangement joins TRBV3-1 to TRBJ1-2, with D perhaps matching TRBD1 (5 bases). The CDR3 covers 15 residues. Germline V gives CDR1 LGHDT, CDR2 YNNKEL (reference sequence). V was pared by 4 bases and J by 5 bases, with 17 bases between. In DNA form, the CDR3 reads TGTGCCAGCAGCCGACGCCGGCAGGGAGGATATGGCTACACCTTC. Translation: CASSRRRQGGYGYTF.

The sample holds many counts of this clonotype. The chain couples TRBV6-5 to TRBJ1-1, with 8 bases lining up with TRBD1. Germline V CDR1 and CDR2: MNHEY, SVGAGI. This CDR3 has 17 residues. V trimming: 4 bases; J trimming: 4 bases; junction bases outside the gene matches: 14. The CDR3 sequence: CASSSRGRGRGVTEAFF. In DNA, the CDR3 is TGTGCCAGCAGTTCCCGGGGCAGGGGGCGGGGGGTCACTGAAGCTTTCTTT.

CDR3 residues: CSASRIGGSYEQYF. The CDR3 bases are TGCAGTGCTAGTCGCATAGGCGGCTCCTACGAGCAGTACTTC. The rearrangement links TRBV20-1 to TRBJ2-7; D unresolved. Germline CDR1 reads DFQATT; CDR2 reads SNEGSKA (reference sequence). V dropped 3 bases and J dropped 0 bases, with 12 bases sitting between them. The CDR3 loop spans 14 amino acids.

With respect to this clonotype: This may stem from a read error, because a much larger clone lies one nucleotide away. This sequence joins TRBV7-3 and TRBJ2-3; no clear D. This CDR3 comprises 13 residues. Trimming cost V 4 bases and J 7 bases, with 12 bases left between them. Germline V gene sequence: CDR1 SGHTA, CDR2 FQGTGA. CDR3 nucleotides: TGTGCCAGCAGCTCCACTTTAGCCAATACGCAGTATTTT. This gives the protein CASSSTLANTQYF.

This clonotype was observed at least ten times. The gene calls are TRBV24-1 and TRBJ2-3, with D maybe TRBD2 (5 bases). This CDR3 has 15 amino acids. Germline V gene data show CDR1 as KGHDR and CDR2 as SFDVKD. Deletions cut 3 bases from V and 3 bases from J, with 12 bases between. CDR3 in amino acids: CATSDGGLRTDTQYF. CDR3 DNA: TGTGCCACCAGTGATGGCGGACTTAGGACAGATACGCAGTATTTT.

The chain uses TRBV29-1 and TRBJ1-2; a weak D match, TRBD1 (6 bases). The CDR3 sequence is 12 residues long. Trimming took off 7 bases at V and 3 bases at J, with 12 bases between the two ends. Germline values: CDR1 SQVTM, CDR2 ANQGSEA. CDR3 amino acids: CSASQGHYGYTF. The CDR3 nucleotides read TGCAGCGCATCACAGGGACACTATGGCTACACCTTC.

The chain joins TRBV20-1 to TRBJ2-7, with D unresolved. The germline V and J ends were trimmed by 6 bases and 0 bases, with 12 bases remaining between them. CDR1 DFQATT and CDR2 SNEGSKA come from the germline V gene (reference sequence). This CDR3 is built from 13 residues. The chain's CDR3 is CSAPDQSSYEQYF. CDR3 bases: TGCAGTGCCCCGGACCAGAGCTCCTACGAGCAGTACTTC.

This clonotype came up many times. The chain has TRBV3-1 and TRBJ1-2; 7 bases are a match to TRBD1. The CDR3 spans 14 residues. Germline CDR1 LGHDT, CDR2 YNNKEL (reference sequence). V gave up 3 bases and J gave up 8 bases; unmatched junction bases: 9. Here the CDR3 reads CASSHDRAVGGYTF. The CDR3 nucleotides are TGTGCCAGCAGCCACGACAGGGCAGTCGGCGGCTACACCTTC.

Details on this clonotype: Its ends do not fully match the called genes, so a read error is possible. The chain uses TRBV27 and TRBJ2-7; 8 positions agree with TRBD1. The CDR3 covers 15 residues. Germline loops: CDR1 MNHEY, CDR2 SMNVEV (reference sequence). The CDR3 loop reads CASIATGQGSYGQYF. In DNA, the CDR3 is TGTGCCAGCATTGCTACCGGACAGGGTTCCTACGGGCAGTACTTC.

This clonotype was seen only a few times. The rearrangement joins TRBV7-2 to TRBJ1-2; the D gene is possibly TRBD1 (6 bases). The ends were cut back, 1 base at V and 4 bases at J, with 13 bases in the middle. This CDR3 is 15 amino acids long. Germline CDR1 and CDR2: SGHTA and FQGNSA. The CDR3 spells CASSLGEGGAYGYTF. The CDR3 nucleotides read TGTGCCAGCAGCTTAGGGGAAGGGGGGGCCTATGGCTACACCTTC.

This clonotype was picked up a small number of times. This chain links TRBV12-3 or TRBV12-4 with TRBJ2-1, with a weak D call TRBD1 (6 bases). Trimming pared 7 bases from V and 0 bases from J, leaving 16 bases between. The CDR3 consists of 16 residues. CDR3 protein: CASTLGDIRSYNEQFF. CDR3 coding DNA: TGTGCCAGCACCTTGGGGGACATCCGCTCCTACAATGAGCAGTTCTTC.

This clonotype was seen a few times. The chain joins TRBV6-6 to TRBJ1-1; maybe TRBD1 (5 bases). The CDR3 consists of 13 residues. With 7 bases removed from V and 1 base from J, the gap between germline ends came to 10 bases. Germline CDR1 reads MNHNY; CDR2 reads SVGAGI (reference sequence). The CDR3, as DNA: TGTGCCAGCAACTTCGACAGGAACACTGAAGCTTTCTTT. Amino acids: CASNFDRNTEAFF.

About this clonotype itself: A clone one base away is much larger, so this may be a read error. The V gene is TRBV6-2 or TRBV6-3, the J gene TRBJ2-4; perhaps D is TRBD1 or TRBD2 (5 bases each). The J call is uncertain, as TRBJ2-7 better fits the DNA end. Germline V gene lookup returns CDR1 MNHEY and CDR2 SVGEGT. The CDR3 sequence is 17 residues long. The DNA for the CDR3 is TGTGCCAGCGGTTTCTTTACGGACCCGGGACCACCCTACGAGCAGTACTTC. Its protein is CASGFFTDPGPPYEQYF.

This sequence joins TRBV12-3 or TRBV12-4 and TRBJ2-7; D is uncertain. The CDR3 has 16 amino acids. V gave up 8 bases and J gave up 3 bases, with 23 bases separating them. For the CDR3, the DNA is TGTGCCAGCTCTTTACGCGCGAAACGGTGGTACTACGAGCAGTACTTC. This gives the protein CASSLRAKRWYYEQYF.

The chain couples TRBV6-4 to TRBJ2-1, with D possibly being TRBD2 (6 bases). The ends were cut back, 1 base at V and 9 bases at J, with 13 bases in the middle. The CDR3 extends over 14 amino acids. The germline CDR1 and CDR2 sequences are MRHNA and SNTAGT. CDR3 residues: CASSDFGRSVEQFF. The CDR3 DNA reads as TGTGCCAGCAGTGACTTTGGGAGGTCGGTTGAGCAGTTCTTC.

Points on this clonotype: Its ends do not fully match the called genes, so a read error is possible. The rearrangement links TRBV4-1 to TRBJ1-1, with 9 bases aligning to TRBD1. CDR1 and CDR2 (germline): MGHRA, YSYEKL. This CDR3 has 17 amino acids. For the CDR3, the DNA is TGCGCCAGCGGCCAAGAAGGGGCCGGGACAGGGTCATCCAAAGCTTTCTTT. Its protein product is CASGQEGAGTGSSKAFF.

V gene TRBV28 combines with J gene TRBJ2-5; perhaps TRBD1 as D (6 bases). The CDR3 consists of 14 residues. V was clipped by 5 bases and J by 11 bases, with 21 bases between them. Per germline, CDR1 MDHEN and CDR2 SYDVKM. For the CDR3, the DNA is TGTGCCAGCAGTCCCATGGACAGTGGCATAGAGCAGTACTTC. This gives the protein CASSPMDSGIEQYF. The variable domain in full, with the rest retrieved from reference TRBV28 and TRBJ2-5, is DVKVTQSSRYLVKRTGEKVFLECVQDMDHENMFWYRQDPGLGLRLIYFSYDVKMKEKGDIPEGYSVSREKKERFSLILESASTNQTSMYLCASSPMDSGIEQYFGPGTRLLVL.